These T cell receptor beta chains were read from a single sample in a study of early T cells in non-severe SARS-CoV-2 infection. TCRdb called the 5' RACE reads again in MiXCR, with one record for every CDR3 protein. Found here are tens of thousands of distinct CDR3 sequences, around 15% of them singletons; the top ten hold roughly an eighth. The sequenced sample was whole blood. All receptors derive from an adult who was a healthcare worker with PCR-confirmed SARS-CoV-2 infection or an uninfected control (not recorded which). CDR3s include the opening cysteine and the closing phenylalanine or tryptophan. D genes are given only for firm matches. Only part of the rows carry a size: once, few, many, or a class if the clone is expanded.

j_call,d_call,v_call,clone_size,cdr3_aa,cdr3_nt
TRBJ2-1,TRBD2,TRBV6-6,many,CASSLLTGGNEQFF,TGTGCCAGCAGTTTGCTGACGGGGGGGAATGAGCAGTTCTTC
TRBJ2-7,NA,TRBV20-1,few,CSVNLEGLRGQYF,TGCAGTGTGAATCTTGAGGGATTACGAGGGCAGTACTTC
TRBJ2-7,TRBD1,TRBV24-1,NA,CATSDLDRGRGEQYF,TGTGCCACCAGTGATTTAGACAGGGGGCGCGGCGAGCAGTACTTC
TRBJ2-1,NA,TRBV28,few,CASSPPHRDNEQFF,TGTGCCAGCAGTCCACCCCACAGGGATAATGAGCAGTTCTTC
TRBJ2-5,TRBD1,TRBV29-1,NA,CSDGTGAPQETQYF,TGCAGCGATGGGACAGGGGCCCCCCAAGAGACCCAGTACTTC
TRBJ1-5,NA,TRBV29-1,NA,CSVVYGPNQPQHF,TGCAGCGTTGTTTACGGGCCTAATCAGCCCCAGCATTTT
TRBJ1-1,NA,TRBV5-1,few,CASSYGGKSEAFF,TGCGCCAGCAGCTATGGGGGGAAGAGTGAAGCTTTCTTT
TRBJ1-1,TRBD1,TRBV27,NA,CASSPRRQGPTEAFF,TGTGCCAGCAGTCCGCGAAGACAGGGGCCCACTGAAGCTTTCTTT
TRBJ1-1,TRBD1,TRBV5-6,many,CASSLTGGAGTEAFF,TGTGCCAGCAGCCTGACAGGGGGCGCGGGAACTGAAGCTTTCTTT
TRBJ2-2,NA,TRBV28,many,CASSWGGQANTGELFF,TGTGCCAGCAGTTGGGGGGGACAGGCGAACACCGGGGAGCTGTTTTTT
TRBJ2-7,NA,TRBV7-9,NA,CASSLTQRYEQYF,TGTGCCAGCAGCTTAACGCAACGCTACGAGCAGTACTTC
TRBJ2-2,NA,TRBV7-3,NA,CASSTGPSAGELFF,TGTGCCAGCAGCACCGGACCGAGCGCCGGGGAGCTGTTTTTT
TRBJ2-1,NA,TRBV7-2,NA,CASSSRGWYNEQFF,TGTGCCAGCAGCTCTAGGGGGTGGTACAATGAGCAGTTCTTC
TRBJ2-1,NA,TRBV19,NA,CASSIDRASYNEQFF,TGTGCCAGTAGTATAGACAGGGCATCCTACAATGAGCAGTTCTTC
TRBJ2-7,NA,TRBV9,few,CASSVGAASSYEQYF,TGTGCCAGCAGCGTAGGTGCCGCTAGCTCCTACGAGCAGTACTTC
TRBJ2-5,NA,TRBV11-2,few,CASSSGTWRGYQETQYF,TGTGCCAGCAGCTCAGGGACATGGAGAGGGTACCAAGAGACCCAGTACTTC
TRBJ2-6,NA,TRBV19,few,CASSGITSGANVLTF,TGTGCCAGTAGTGGAATTACATCTGGGGCCAACGTCCTGACTTTC
TRBJ1-1,NA,TRBV4-1,NA,CASSTQRDLNTEAFF,TGCGCCAGCAGCACCCAAAGGGACCTGAACACTGAAGCTTTCTTT